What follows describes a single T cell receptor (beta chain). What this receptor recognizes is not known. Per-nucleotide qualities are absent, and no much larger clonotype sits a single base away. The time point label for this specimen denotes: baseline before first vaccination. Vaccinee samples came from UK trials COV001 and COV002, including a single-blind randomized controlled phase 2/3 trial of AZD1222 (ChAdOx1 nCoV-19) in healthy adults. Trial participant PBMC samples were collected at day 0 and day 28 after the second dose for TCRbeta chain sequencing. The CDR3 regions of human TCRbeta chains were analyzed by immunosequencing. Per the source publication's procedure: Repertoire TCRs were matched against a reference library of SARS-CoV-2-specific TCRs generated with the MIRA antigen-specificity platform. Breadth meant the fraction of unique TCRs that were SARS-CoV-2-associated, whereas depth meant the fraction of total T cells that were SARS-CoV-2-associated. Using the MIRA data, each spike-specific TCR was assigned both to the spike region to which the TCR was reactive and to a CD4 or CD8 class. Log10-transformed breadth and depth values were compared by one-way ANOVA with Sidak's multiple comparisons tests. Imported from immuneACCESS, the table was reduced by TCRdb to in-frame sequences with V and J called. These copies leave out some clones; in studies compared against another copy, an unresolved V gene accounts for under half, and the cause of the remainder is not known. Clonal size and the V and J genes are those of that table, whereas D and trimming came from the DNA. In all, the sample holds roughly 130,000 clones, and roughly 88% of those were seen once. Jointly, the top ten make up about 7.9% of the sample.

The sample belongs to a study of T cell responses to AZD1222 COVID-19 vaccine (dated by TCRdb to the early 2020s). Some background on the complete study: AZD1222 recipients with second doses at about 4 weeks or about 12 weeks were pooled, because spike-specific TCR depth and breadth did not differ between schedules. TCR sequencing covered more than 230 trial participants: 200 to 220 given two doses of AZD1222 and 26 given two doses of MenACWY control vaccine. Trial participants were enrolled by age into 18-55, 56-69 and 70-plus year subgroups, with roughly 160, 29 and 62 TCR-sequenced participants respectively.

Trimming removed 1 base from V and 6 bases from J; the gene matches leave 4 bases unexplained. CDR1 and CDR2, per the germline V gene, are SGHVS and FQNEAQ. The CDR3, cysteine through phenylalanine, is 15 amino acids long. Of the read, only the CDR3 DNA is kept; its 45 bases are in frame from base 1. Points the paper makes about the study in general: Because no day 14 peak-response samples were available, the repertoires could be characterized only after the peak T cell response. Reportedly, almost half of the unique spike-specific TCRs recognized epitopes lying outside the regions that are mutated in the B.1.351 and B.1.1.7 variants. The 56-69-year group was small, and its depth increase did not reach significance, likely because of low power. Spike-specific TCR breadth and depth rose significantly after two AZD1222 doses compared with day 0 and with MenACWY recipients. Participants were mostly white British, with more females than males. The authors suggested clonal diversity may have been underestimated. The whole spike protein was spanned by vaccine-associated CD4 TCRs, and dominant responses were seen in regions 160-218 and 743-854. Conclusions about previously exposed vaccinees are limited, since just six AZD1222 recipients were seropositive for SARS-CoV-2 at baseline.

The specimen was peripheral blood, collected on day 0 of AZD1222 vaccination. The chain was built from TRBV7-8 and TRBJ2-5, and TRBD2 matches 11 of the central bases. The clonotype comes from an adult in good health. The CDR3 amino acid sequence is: CASSLVTSGSQTQYF. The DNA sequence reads TGTGCCAGCAGCTTAGTAACTAGCGGGAGTCAGACCCAGTACTTC.